The T cell receptor (beta chain) described here comes from a study of T cells after posttransplantation cyclophosphamide. V lost 4 bases to trimming and J lost 11 bases, with 20 bases between them. Germline CDR1 is WSHSY and CDR2 is SAAADI. This CDR3 spans 15 amino acids. On the day of bone marrow donation, the related graft donor provided peripheral blood. At least ten counts were recorded for this clone. As yet, its antigen is unknown. Study outcomes and limitations: Recipient CMV seropositivity and CMV reactivation strongly tracked TRB clonality. Tissue-infiltrating T cells from skin or gut overlapped little with blood T cells. Donor-recipient repertoire similarity was low at 1-2 months, rising over year one.

Clones were read by immunoSEQ multiplex PCR, and TCRdb kept only the in-frame ones, dropping some. This sample carries 30,000 to 40,000 clones, none of them present only once. The specimen sequenced was PBMCs. This TCR was sampled from a man between 45 and 60 years old in good health, CMV-negative, and a related stem cell transplant donor. This chain links TRBV10-2 with TRBJ2-2; TRBD2 might be the D (7 bases). DNA for the CDR3: TGCGCCAGCAGTGTTTGGGGGGGCGCCGCGAGAGAGCTGTTTTTT. Translating it yields CASSVWGGAARELFF.